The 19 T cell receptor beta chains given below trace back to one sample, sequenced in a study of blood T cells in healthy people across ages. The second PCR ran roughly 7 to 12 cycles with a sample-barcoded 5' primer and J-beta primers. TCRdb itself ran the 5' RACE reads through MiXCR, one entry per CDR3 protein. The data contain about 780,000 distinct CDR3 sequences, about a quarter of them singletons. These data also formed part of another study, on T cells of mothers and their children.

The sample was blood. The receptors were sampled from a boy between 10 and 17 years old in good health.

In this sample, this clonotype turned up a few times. CDR3 residues: CASSLGQLETQYF. The CDR3, as DNA: TGTGCCAGCAGTTTAGGACAGTTGGAGACCCAGTACTTC. The chain is built from TRBV28 and TRBJ2-5, with D possibly matching TRBD1 (6 bases). The CDR3 loop spans 13 amino acids. Germline CDR1 is MDHEN and CDR2 is SYDVKM. Trimming shortened V by 2 bases and J by 5 bases, and 9 bases separated the two germline ends.

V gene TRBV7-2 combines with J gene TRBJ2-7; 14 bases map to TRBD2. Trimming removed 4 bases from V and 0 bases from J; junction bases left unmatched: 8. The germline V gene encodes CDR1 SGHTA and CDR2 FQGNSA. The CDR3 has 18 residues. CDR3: CASSSRTSGGTSSYEQYF. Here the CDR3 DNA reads TGTGCCAGCAGCTCGCGGACTAGCGGGGGGACCAGCTCCTACGAGCAGTACTTC.

DNA for the CDR3: TGTGCCACCGCAAAGGGACAGGGTTGGAATGAGCAGTTCTTC. Translated: CATAKGQGWNEQFF. The rearrangement joins TRBV24-1 to TRBJ2-1; TRBD1 matches at 9 bases. The length of the CDR3 is 14 residues. Germline-derived CDR1 and CDR2 are KGHDR and SFDVKD. V lost 9 bases, J lost 7 bases, and 9 bases stayed unmatched.

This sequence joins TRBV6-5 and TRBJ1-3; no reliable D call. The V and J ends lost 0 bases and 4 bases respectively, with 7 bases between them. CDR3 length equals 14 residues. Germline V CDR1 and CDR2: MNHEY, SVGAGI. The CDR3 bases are TGTGCCAGCAGTTACTCGACCCGCGGAAACACCATATATTTT. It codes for CASSYSTRGNTIYF.

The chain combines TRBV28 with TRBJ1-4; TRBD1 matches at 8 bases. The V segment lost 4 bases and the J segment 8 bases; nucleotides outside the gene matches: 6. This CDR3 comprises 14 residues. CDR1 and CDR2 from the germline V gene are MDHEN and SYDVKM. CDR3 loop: CASSSPGGAEKLFF. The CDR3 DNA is TGTGCCAGCAGTTCCCCAGGGGGCGCGGAAAAACTGTTTTTT.

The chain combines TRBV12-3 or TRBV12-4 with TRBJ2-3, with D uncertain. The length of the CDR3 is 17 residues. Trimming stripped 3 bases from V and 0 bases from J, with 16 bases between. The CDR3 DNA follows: TGTGCCAGCAGTTTTGCGGAAACCCAATTTAGCACAGATACGCAGTATTTT. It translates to CASSFAETQFSTDTQYF.

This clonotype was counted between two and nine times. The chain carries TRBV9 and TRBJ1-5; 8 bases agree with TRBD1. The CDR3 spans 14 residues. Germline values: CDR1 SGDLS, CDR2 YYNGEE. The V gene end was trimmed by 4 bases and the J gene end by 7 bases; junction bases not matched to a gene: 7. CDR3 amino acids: CASSPGQGEQPQHF. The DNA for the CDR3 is TGTGCCAGCAGCCCCGGACAGGGAGAACAGCCCCAGCATTTT. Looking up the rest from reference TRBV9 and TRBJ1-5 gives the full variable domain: DSGVTQTPKHLITATGQRVTLRCSPRSGDLSVYWYQQSLDQGLQFLIQYYNGEERAKGNILERFSAQQFPDLHSELNLSSLELGDSALYFCASSPGQGEQPQHFGDGTRLSIL.

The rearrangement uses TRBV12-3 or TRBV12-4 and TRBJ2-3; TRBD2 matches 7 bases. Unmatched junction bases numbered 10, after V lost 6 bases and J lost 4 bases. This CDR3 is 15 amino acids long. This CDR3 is CASSRFWGGPDTQYF. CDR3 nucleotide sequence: TGTGCCAGCAGCCGGTTTTGGGGGGGACCAGATACGCAGTATTTT.

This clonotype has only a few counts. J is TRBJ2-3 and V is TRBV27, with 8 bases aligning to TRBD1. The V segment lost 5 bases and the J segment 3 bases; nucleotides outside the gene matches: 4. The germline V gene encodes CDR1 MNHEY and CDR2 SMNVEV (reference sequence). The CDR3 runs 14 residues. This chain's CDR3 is CASSTGQGTDTQYF. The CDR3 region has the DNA TGTGCCAGCAGTACCGGACAGGGAACAGATACGCAGTATTTT.

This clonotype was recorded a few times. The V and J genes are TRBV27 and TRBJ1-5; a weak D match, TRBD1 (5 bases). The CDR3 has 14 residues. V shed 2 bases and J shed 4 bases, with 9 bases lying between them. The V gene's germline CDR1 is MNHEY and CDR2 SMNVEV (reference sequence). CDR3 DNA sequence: TGTGCCAGCAGTTTAGGGTGGGGGAATCAGCCCCAGCATTTT. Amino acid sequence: CASSLGWGNQPQHF.

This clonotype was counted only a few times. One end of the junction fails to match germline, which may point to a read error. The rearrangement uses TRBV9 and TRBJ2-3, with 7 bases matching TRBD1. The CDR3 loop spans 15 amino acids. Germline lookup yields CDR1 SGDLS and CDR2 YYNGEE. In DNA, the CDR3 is TGTGCCAGCAGCGTCCAGGGGGATGGCACAAATACGCAGTATTTT. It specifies CASSVQGDGTNTQYF.

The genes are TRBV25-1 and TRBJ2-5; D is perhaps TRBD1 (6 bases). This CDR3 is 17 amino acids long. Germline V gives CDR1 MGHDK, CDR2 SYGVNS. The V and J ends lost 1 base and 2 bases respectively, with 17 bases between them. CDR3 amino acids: CASSESHRAPTQETQYF. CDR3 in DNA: TGTGCCAGCAGTGAATCCCACAGGGCTCCTACTCAAGAGACCCAGTACTTC.

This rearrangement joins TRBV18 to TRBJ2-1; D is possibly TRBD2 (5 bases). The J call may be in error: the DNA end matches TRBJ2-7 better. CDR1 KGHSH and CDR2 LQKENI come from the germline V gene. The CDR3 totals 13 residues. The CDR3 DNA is TGTGCCAGCTCCCCTGTTGAGGGTTACGAGCAGTACTTC. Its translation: CASSPVEGYEQYF.

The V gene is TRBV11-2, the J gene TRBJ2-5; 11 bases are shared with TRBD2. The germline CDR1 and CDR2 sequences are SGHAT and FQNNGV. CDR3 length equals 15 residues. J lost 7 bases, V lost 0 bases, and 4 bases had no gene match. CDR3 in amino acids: CASSLDLTSGGTQYF. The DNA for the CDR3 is TGTGCCAGCAGCTTAGACCTTACTAGCGGGGGGACCCAGTACTTC. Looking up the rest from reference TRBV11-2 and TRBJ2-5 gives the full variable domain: EAGVAQSPRYKIIEKRQSVAFWCNPISGHATLYWYQQILGQGPKLLIQFQNNGVVDDSQLPKDRFSAERLKGVDSTLKIQPAKLEDSAVYLCASSLDLTSGGTQYFGPGTRLLVL.

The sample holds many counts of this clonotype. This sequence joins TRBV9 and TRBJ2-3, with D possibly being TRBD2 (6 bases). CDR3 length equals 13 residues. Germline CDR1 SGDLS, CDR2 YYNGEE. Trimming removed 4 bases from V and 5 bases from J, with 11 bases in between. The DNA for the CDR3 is TGTGCCAGCAGCCTAGACGGGGGAGATACGCAGTATTTT. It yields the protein CASSLDGGDTQYF.

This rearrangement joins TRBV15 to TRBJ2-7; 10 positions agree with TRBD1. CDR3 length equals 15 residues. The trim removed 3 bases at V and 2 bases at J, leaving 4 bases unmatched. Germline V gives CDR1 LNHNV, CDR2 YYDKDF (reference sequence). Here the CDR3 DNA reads TGTGCCACCAGCAGCCCCGGGACAGGGGCCTACGAGCAGTACTTC. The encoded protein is CATSSPGTGAYEQYF.

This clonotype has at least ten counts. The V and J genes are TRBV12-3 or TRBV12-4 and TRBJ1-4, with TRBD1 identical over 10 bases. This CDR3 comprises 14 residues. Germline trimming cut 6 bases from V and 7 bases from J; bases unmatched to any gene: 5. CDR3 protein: CASSFGQGGEKLFF. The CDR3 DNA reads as TGTGCCAGCAGCTTTGGACAGGGGGGTGAAAAACTGTTTTTT.

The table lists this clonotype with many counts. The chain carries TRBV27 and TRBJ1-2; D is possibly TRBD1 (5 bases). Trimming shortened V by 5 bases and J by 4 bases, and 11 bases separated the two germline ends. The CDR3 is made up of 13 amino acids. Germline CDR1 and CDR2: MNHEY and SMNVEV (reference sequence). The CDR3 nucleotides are TGTGCCAGCAGTCTAACCGGGGGCTATGGCTACACCTTC. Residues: CASSLTGGYGYTF.

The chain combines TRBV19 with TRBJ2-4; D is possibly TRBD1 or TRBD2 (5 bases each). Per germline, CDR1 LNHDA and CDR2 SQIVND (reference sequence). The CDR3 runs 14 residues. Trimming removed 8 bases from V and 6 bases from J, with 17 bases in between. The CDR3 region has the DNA TGTGCCAGTCGGGATCGGGGCGTTGGAAACATTCAGTACTTC. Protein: CASRDRGVGNIQYF.